The rows below give T cell receptor beta chains drawn from one sample of a study of cytomegalovirus exposure and HLA in healthy donors. Sequencing used immunoSEQ multiplex PCR; TCRdb keeps in-frame clones, though not all of them. The data contain 100,000 to 150,000 clones, 74% of them seen just once; the ten biggest clones take up 7.3%. The sample was PBMCs. The source is a male donor in good health and CMV-seronegative. Both conserved end residues are part of each CDR3. A D gene is named only where the DNA matches it firmly. A clone size is listed for some rows: how often the clone was seen (once, few, many), or a class if it is expanded.

cdr3_length,clone_size,d_call,j_call,v_call,cdr3_aa,cdr3_nt
14,once,NA,TRBJ1-1,TRBV10-3,CAITWTVFGTEAFF,TGTGCCATTACCTGGACAGTGTTTGGGACTGAAGCTTTCTTT
16,few,TRBD2,TRBJ2-6,TRBV27,CASSPSGGAGANVLTF,TGTGCCAGCAGTCCCTCGGGAGGGGCTGGGGCCAACGTCCTGACTTTC
15,NA,NA,TRBJ2-3,TRBV28,CASIPVGGVTDTQYF,TGTGCCAGCATCCCGGTGGGGGGAGTCACAGATACGCAGTATTTT
12,NA,TRBD1,TRBJ1-2,TRBV10-3,CAIRQGNYGYTF,TGTGCCATCAGACAGGGGAACTATGGCTACACCTTC
14,NA,TRBD1,TRBJ1-5,TRBV6-5,CASRPPGQNQPQHF,TGTGCCAGCAGGCCCCCGGGACAGAATCAGCCCCAGCATTTT
16,NA,NA,TRBJ1-3,TRBV6-5,CASSYSFVLSGNTIYF,TGTGCCAGCAGTTACTCGTTCGTACTCTCTGGAAACACCATATATTTT
15,NA,NA,TRBJ1-2,TRBV19,CASSRPISQGTGYTF,TGTGCCAGTAGTAGACCTATTTCACAGGGTACTGGCTACACCTTC
13,NA,TRBD2,TRBJ2-5,TRBV7-3,CASSFGTRGEQYF,TGTGCCAGCAGCTTCGGGACTAGGGGGGAGCAGTACTTC
14,few,TRBD2,TRBJ2-7,TRBV29-1,CSVLGRGISYEQYF,TGCAGCGTCCTTGGGAGGGGAATCTCCTACGAGCAGTACTTC
15,NA,TRBD2,TRBJ2-5,TRBV9,CASSVVGTARETQYF,TGTGCCAGCAGCGTAGTCGGGACTGCGCGGGAGACTCAGTACTTC
13,NA,NA,TRBJ2-7,TRBV27,CASSWRGSYEQYF,TGTGCCAGCAGTTGGAGGGGCTCCTACGAGCAGTACTTC
13,NA,NA,TRBJ2-7,TRBV18,CASSRRTDYEQYF,TGTGCCAGCTCCCGGAGGACAGATTACGAGCAGTACTTC
15,NA,NA,TRBJ2-5,TRBV27,CASSLNGLHQETQHF,TGTGCCAGCAGTTTAAATGGACTACACCAAGAGACCCAGCACTTC
17,few,NA,TRBJ1-5,TRBV19,CASRPDSDLGSNQPQHF,TGTGCCAGTAGGCCCGACAGTGACTTAGGAAGCAATCAGCCCCAGCATTTT
14,NA,NA,TRBJ1-1,TRBV4-3,CASSQDAGYTEAFF,TGCGCCAGCAGCCAAGACGCAGGGTACACTGAAGCTTTCTTT
16,NA,NA,TRBJ2-1,TRBV7-9,CASSPKRRISYNEQFF,TGTGCCAGCAGCCCTAAAAGGAGAATTTCCTACAATGAGCAGTTCTTC
16,NA,NA,TRBJ1-3,TRBV7-2,CASSLGAGGSGNTIYF,TGTGCCAGCAGCCTAGGGGCTGGAGGCTCTGGAAACACCATATATTTT
17,few,TRBD2,TRBJ2-7,TRBV27,CASSATSGITKAWEQYF,TGTGCCAGCAGTGCGACTAGCGGGATTACAAAGGCTTGGGAGCAGTACTTC
14,once,NA,TRBJ2-5,TRBV7-9,CASSPWTAQETQYF,TGTGCCAGCAGCCCATGGACAGCTCAAGAGACCCAGTACTTC
14,NA,TRBD2,TRBJ2-1,TRBV10-3,CAMGRGLTSNEQFF,TGTGCCATGGGGAGGGGACTGACCAGCAATGAGCAGTTCTTC
13,once,NA,TRBJ2-2,TRBV30,CAWSDLRAGELFF,TGTGCCTGGAGTGACCTCAGGGCCGGGGAGCTGTTTTTT
16,NA,NA,TRBJ2-7,TRBV7-6,CASSPQGGAPSYEQYF,TGTGCCAGCAGCCCCCAAGGGGGGGCCCCGAGCTACGAGCAGTACTTC
16,few,NA,TRBJ2-3,TRBV6-5,CASRYRRDREEDTQYF,TGTGCCAGCAGATACCGTCGCGACAGGGAGGAAGATACGCAGTATTTT
16,NA,TRBD2,TRBJ2-2,TRBV9,CASSFGLAENTGELFF,TGTGCCAGCAGCTTTGGACTAGCGGAGAACACCGGGGAGCTGTTTTTT
14,NA,TRBD1,TRBJ2-2,TRBV5-6,CASIRQGANGELFF,TGTGCCAGCATCCGACAGGGGGCAAACGGGGAGCTGTTTTTT
15,NA,TRBD2,TRBJ2-1,TRBV9,CASSVRAGGPDEQFF,TGTGCCAGCAGCGTACGAGCGGGGGGGCCAGATGAGCAGTTCTTC
15,NA,TRBD1,TRBJ1-4,TRBV5-1,CASSPGQGAIEKLFF,TGCGCCAGCAGCCCGGGACAGGGGGCTATTGAAAAACTGTTTTTT
13,NA,NA,TRBJ2-5,TRBV6-5,CASRDYGEETQYF,TGTGCCAGCCGGGATTACGGGGAGGAGACCCAGTACTTC
15,NA,NA,TRBJ2-7,TRBV4-1,CASSQDRQGEVEQYF,TGCGCCAGCAGCCAAGATCGGCAGGGGGAGGTCGAGCAGTACTTC
16,NA,NA,TRBJ1-2,TRBV19,CASSPGLNRANYGYTF,TGTGCCAGTAGCCCAGGCCTCAACAGGGCTAACTATGGCTACACCTTC
17,NA,TRBD2,TRBJ2-7,TRBV27,CAGKERASGIQSYEQYF,TGTGCCGGCAAAGAAAGGGCTAGCGGCATCCAATCCTACGAGCAGTACTTC
14,NA,NA,TRBJ2-5,TRBV7-6,CASSFAGRGETQYF,TGTGCCAGCAGCTTTGCGGGACGGGGGGAGACCCAGTACTTC
15,few,TRBD1,TRBJ2-2,TRBV28,CASKGGEKNTGELFF,TGTGCCAGCAAAGGGGGCGAAAAGAACACCGGGGAGCTGTTTTTT
15,NA,TRBD1,TRBJ1-5,TRBV9,CASSVSTGAGQPQHF,TGTGCCAGCAGCGTATCGACAGGGGCAGGTCAGCCCCAGCATTTT
18,few,TRBD2,TRBJ2-3,TRBV27,CASSHHLSSGSLTDTQYF,TGTGCCAGCAGCCACCACCTCTCTAGCGGGAGTTTGACAGATACGCAGTATTTT
15,few,NA,TRBJ2-1,TRBV6-4,CASSPLAIDINEQFF,TGTGCCAGCAGCCCTCTAGCGATTGACATCAATGAGCAGTTCTTC
14,few,NA,TRBJ2-7,TRBV7-8,CASSLKAGGYEQYF,TGTGCCAGCAGCTTAAAAGCAGGAGGATACGAGCAGTACTTC
16,NA,NA,TRBJ1-2,TRBV4-3,CASSQARRGGRLSYTF,TGCGCCAGCAGCCAAGCCCGACGGGGAGGGAGGTTGAGCTACACCTTC
12,few,TRBD1,TRBJ2-5,TRBV28,CAIDRVGETQYF,TGTGCCATCGACAGGGTGGGAGAGACCCAGTACTTC
14,NA,TRBD1,TRBJ2-1,TRBV5-1,CASSVESQGDEQFF,TGCGCCAGCAGTGTGGAGAGCCAGGGGGATGAGCAGTTCTTC